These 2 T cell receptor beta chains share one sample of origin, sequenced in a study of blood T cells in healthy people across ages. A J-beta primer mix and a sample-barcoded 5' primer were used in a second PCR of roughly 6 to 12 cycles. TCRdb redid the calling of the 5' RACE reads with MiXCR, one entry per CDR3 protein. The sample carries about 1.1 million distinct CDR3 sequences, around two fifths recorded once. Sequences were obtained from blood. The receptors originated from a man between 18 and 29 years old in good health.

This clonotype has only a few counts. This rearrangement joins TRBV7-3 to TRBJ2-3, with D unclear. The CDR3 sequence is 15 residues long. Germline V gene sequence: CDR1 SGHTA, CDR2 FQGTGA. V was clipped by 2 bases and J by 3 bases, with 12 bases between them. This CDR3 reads CASSLEAGTTDTQYF. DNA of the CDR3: TGTGCCAGCAGCTTAGAGGCAGGTACTACAGATACGCAGTATTTT.

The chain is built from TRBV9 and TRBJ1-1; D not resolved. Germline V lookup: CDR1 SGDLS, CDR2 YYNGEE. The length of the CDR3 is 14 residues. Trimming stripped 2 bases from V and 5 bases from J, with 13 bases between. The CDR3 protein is CASSVQAQSTEAFF. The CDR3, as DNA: TGTGCCAGCAGCGTCCAGGCCCAGTCGACTGAAGCTTTCTTT.